One sample yielded the 21 T cell receptor beta chains listed below, sequenced in a study of shared clonotypes between healthy human individuals. Profiling relied on immunoSEQ multiplex PCR, and the TCRdb table lists in-frame clones only, not all of them. The sample holds about 550,000 clones, about 95% seen once. The naive CD8 subset, CD45RO-negative cells positively selected for CCR7, excluded terminally differentiated effector memory CD45RA+ cells. Source material: naive CD8+ T cells sorted from blood. The source is a woman in her thirties in good health.

On this clone itself: Other DNA sequences in this sample translate to the same CDR3. The genes are TRBV5-4 and TRBJ2-2, with D unclear. From germline, CDR1 is SGHNT and CDR2 YYREEE (reference sequence). V lost 0 bases, J lost 6 bases, and 3 bases lay in between. CDR3 size: 12 residues. The CDR3 loop is CASSLGSGELFF. Written as DNA, the CDR3 is TGTGCCAGCAGCTTGGGCTCCGGGGAGCTGTTTTTT.

This rearrangement joins TRBV2 to TRBJ2-5; 9 nucleotides line up with TRBD1. Germline CDR1 is SNHLY and CDR2 is FYNNEI. Trimming cost V 1 base and J 5 bases; bases outside gene matches: 11. The CDR3 loop spans 17 amino acids. The CDR3 region is CASSEGVSGTGRETQYF. CDR3 DNA sequence: TGTGCCAGCAGTGAAGGTGTATCGGGGACAGGGAGGGAGACCCAGTACTTC.

The CDR3 DNA reads as TGTGCCAGCAGCCAAAGGGCTAGCGGGAGCACAGATACGCAGTATTTT. Protein sequence: CASSQRASGSTDTQYF. V is TRBV27 and J is TRBJ2-3; TRBD2 matches at 8 bases. With 6 bases clipped from V and 0 bases from J, the junction kept 8 bases outside the gene matches. Germline V gives CDR1 MNHEY, CDR2 SMNVEV (reference sequence). CDR3 size: 16 residues.

The V and J genes are TRBV29-1 and TRBJ2-3; 9 bases are shared with TRBD2. The germline CDR1 and CDR2 sequences are SQVTM and ANQGSEA. This CDR3 spans 14 amino acids. V lost 4 bases, J lost 2 bases, and 4 bases stayed unmatched. As DNA, the CDR3 is TGCAGCGTTGTAGGCGGGAGGGCCACAGATACGCAGTATTTT. Amino acids: CSVVGGRATDTQYF.

This sequence joins TRBV9 and TRBJ1-5; D uncertain. The CDR3 loop spans 15 amino acids. V lost 0 bases and J lost 1, with 8 bases in between. Germline-derived CDR1 and CDR2 are SGDLS and YYNGEE. The CDR3: CASSVDGMSNQPQHF. The CDR3 coding sequence is TGTGCCAGCAGCGTAGACGGGATGAGCAATCAGCCCCAGCATTTT.

V and J are TRBV9 and TRBJ2-7; D gene unclear. The germline V gene encodes CDR1 SGDLS and CDR2 YYNGEE. V lost 1 base and J 2 bases, leaving 10 bases between the germline ends. This CDR3 contains 14 residues. Here the CDR3 DNA reads TGTGCCAGCAGCGTAAGAGACCACCCCTACGAGCAGTACTTC. It specifies CASSVRDHPYEQYF.

As concerns this clone: One junction end does not reproduce the germline sequence, and a read error may be involved. This chain joins TRBV7-9 and TRBJ2-7; D is tentatively TRBD1 or TRBD2 (6 bases each). The germline gives CDR1 SEHNR, CDR2 FQNEAQ (reference sequence). The CDR3 spans 12 residues. DNA of the CDR3: TGTGCCAGCAGCTTGGGGGGACAAGGCGGGAACTTC. This translates into CASSLGGQGGNF. Full variable domain (outside the CDR3, taken from reference TRBV7-9 and TRBJ2-7): DTGVSQNPRHKITKRGQNVTFRCDPISEHNRLYWYRQTLGQGPEFLTYFQNEAQLEKSRLLSDRFSAERPKGSFSTLEIQRTEQGDSAMYLCASSLGGQGGNFGPGTRLTVT.

This clone was picked up one time. This sequence joins TRBV7-2 and TRBJ2-3; D is unclear. Trimming took 1 base from V and 6 from J, leaving 8 bases between them. Looked up from germline, CDR1 is SGHTA and CDR2 is FQGNSA. The length of the CDR3 is 13 residues. CDR3 amino acids: CASSLDLEDTQYF. CDR3 nucleotide sequence: TGTGCCAGCAGCTTAGACCTTGAGGATACGCAGTATTTT.

This chain links TRBV15 with TRBJ2-7, with 9 bases identical to TRBD1. Germline V lookup: CDR1 LNHNV, CDR2 YYDKDF (reference sequence). The CDR3 has 15 residues. V lost 1 base, J lost 2 bases, and 3 bases stayed unmatched. The CDR3 is CATSRVGQGPYEQYF. As DNA, the CDR3 is TGTGCCACCAGCAGAGTCGGACAGGGGCCCTACGAGCAGTACTTC.

V gene TRBV28 combines with J gene TRBJ1-5; D is undetermined. Germline assignment: CDR1 MDHEN and CDR2 SYDVKM. This CDR3 has 14 residues. V dropped 4 bases and J dropped 0 bases, with 7 bases sitting between them. CDR3 nucleotides: TGTGCCAGCAGTTCTTTAGATAGCAATCAGCCCCAGCATTTT. The encoded protein is CASSSLDSNQPQHF.

This chain uses TRBV13 with TRBJ1-4, with 9 bases identical to TRBD1. This CDR3 comprises 18 residues. V lost 4 bases and J lost 6; bases outside the gene matches: 15. Germline V gene lookup returns CDR1 PRHDT and CDR2 FYEKMQ (reference sequence). CDR3 in DNA: TGTGCCAGCAGCTCAACCGGGACAGGGAAAGTGTTTGATGAAAAACTGTTTTTT. Encoded protein: CASSSTGTGKVFDEKLFF.

The genes are TRBV27 and TRBJ2-2; 7 bases line up with TRBD2. The V gene's germline CDR1 is MNHEY and CDR2 SMNVEV (reference sequence). Unmatched junction bases numbered 9, after V lost 0 bases and J lost 8 bases. The CDR3 extends over 16 amino acids. DNA of the CDR3: TGTGCCAGCAGTTTATCAAGCGGGATTGGCCGGGGGGAGCTGTTTTTT. Protein sequence: CASSLSSGIGRGELFF.

V usage is TRBV4-2 and J usage is TRBJ2-4; 7 bases are a match to TRBD2. The CDR3 extends over 13 amino acids. Per germline, CDR1 LGHNA and CDR2 YNFKEQ. V was pared by 5 bases and J by 10 bases, with 8 bases of the junction left unmatched. In nucleotides, the CDR3 is TGTGCCAGCAGCAAAGGGAGCGGGGATATTCAGTACTTC. Encoded protein: CASSKGSGDIQYF.

The rearrangement uses TRBV4-1 and TRBJ2-7; D remains ambiguous. V lost 0 bases and J lost 0, with 18 bases in between. CDR3 size: 18 residues. Germline loops: CDR1 MGHRA, CDR2 YSYEKL. The CDR3 loop reads CASSQDWGIGMSSYEQYF. The DNA of the CDR3 is TGCGCCAGCAGCCAAGATTGGGGTATAGGGATGAGCTCCTACGAGCAGTACTTC.

The gene calls are TRBV11-3 and TRBJ2-3, with D perhaps TRBD1 or TRBD2 (5 bases each). This CDR3 has 16 residues. Germline CDR1 reads SGHNT; CDR2 reads YENEEA. V shed 5 bases and J shed 4 bases, with 19 bases lying between them. The CDR3 DNA sequence: TGTGCCAGCAGCAAACTAGGGGTAGACGGCCCAGATACGCAGTATTTT. It yields the protein CASSKLGVDGPDTQYF.

This clone was detected only once. The chain is built from TRBV6-5 and TRBJ2-7; the D is unclear. Deletions cut 6 bases from V and 4 bases from J, with 7 bases between. Germline V gene sequence: CDR1 MNHEY, CDR2 SVGAGI. The CDR3 totals 11 residues. Here the CDR3 reads CASRVGYEQYF. CDR3 bases: TGTGCCAGCAGGGTAGGGTACGAGCAGTACTTC.

CDR3: CASSSTRTGGNQPQHF. CDR3 in DNA: TGTGCCAGCAGCTCTACCCGGACAGGGGGAAATCAGCCCCAGCATTTT. J is TRBJ1-5 and V is TRBV13; TRBD1 agrees at 10 bases. CDR1 and CDR2 from the germline V gene are PRHDT and FYEKMQ (reference sequence). V gave up 4 bases and J gave up 4 bases; unmatched junction bases: 7. The CDR3 has 16 amino acids. Full variable domain (remainder filled in from reference TRBV13 and TRBJ1-5): AAGVIQSPRHLIKEKRETATLKCYPIPRHDTVYWYQQGPGQDPQFLISFYEKMQSDKGSIPDRFSAQQFSDYHSELNMSSLELGDSALYFCASSSTRTGGNQPQHFGDGTRLSIL.

CDR3 sequence: CASSSGAPPYNEQFF. The CDR3 DNA reads as TGTGCCAGCAGTTCGGGAGCCCCACCCTACAATGAGCAGTTCTTC. V gene TRBV27 combines with J gene TRBJ2-1, with a possible D match to TRBD2 (6 bases). The CDR3 is made up of 15 amino acids. In germline, CDR1 is MNHEY, CDR2 SMNVEV (reference sequence). The V end lost 4 bases, the J end lost 2 bases, and 12 bases lay between the germline ends.

This rearrangement joins TRBV5-4 to TRBJ2-5, with 9 bases matching TRBD1. The V segment lost 4 bases and the J segment 2 bases; nucleotides outside the gene matches: 3. Germline lookup yields CDR1 SGHNT and CDR2 YYREEE (reference sequence). This CDR3 comprises 14 residues. CDR3 amino acids: CASSLDRGQETQYF. CDR3 nucleotides: TGTGCCAGCAGCCTGGACAGGGGTCAAGAGACCCAGTACTTC.

The chain combines TRBV28 with TRBJ2-3; TRBD2 matches 10 bases. J gave up 3 bases and V 3 bases, and 3 bases lay outside the gene matches. Germline CDR1 is MDHEN and CDR2 is SYDVKM. This CDR3 spans 15 amino acids. The CDR3 region is CASSFLAGVTDTQYF. As DNA, the CDR3 is TGTGCCAGCAGTTTTCTAGCGGGAGTTACAGATACGCAGTATTTT.

This chain links TRBV28 with TRBJ2-2; TRBD1 is a possible D gene (5 bases). V was shortened by 3 bases and J by 0 bases, with 11 bases between the two germline ends. There are 16 residues in the CDR3. Germline loops: CDR1 MDHEN, CDR2 SYDVKM. CDR3 DNA sequence: TGTGCCAGCAGTTTGGCACAGGCCTCGAACACCGGGGAGCTGTTTTTT. It codes for CASSLAQASNTGELFF.